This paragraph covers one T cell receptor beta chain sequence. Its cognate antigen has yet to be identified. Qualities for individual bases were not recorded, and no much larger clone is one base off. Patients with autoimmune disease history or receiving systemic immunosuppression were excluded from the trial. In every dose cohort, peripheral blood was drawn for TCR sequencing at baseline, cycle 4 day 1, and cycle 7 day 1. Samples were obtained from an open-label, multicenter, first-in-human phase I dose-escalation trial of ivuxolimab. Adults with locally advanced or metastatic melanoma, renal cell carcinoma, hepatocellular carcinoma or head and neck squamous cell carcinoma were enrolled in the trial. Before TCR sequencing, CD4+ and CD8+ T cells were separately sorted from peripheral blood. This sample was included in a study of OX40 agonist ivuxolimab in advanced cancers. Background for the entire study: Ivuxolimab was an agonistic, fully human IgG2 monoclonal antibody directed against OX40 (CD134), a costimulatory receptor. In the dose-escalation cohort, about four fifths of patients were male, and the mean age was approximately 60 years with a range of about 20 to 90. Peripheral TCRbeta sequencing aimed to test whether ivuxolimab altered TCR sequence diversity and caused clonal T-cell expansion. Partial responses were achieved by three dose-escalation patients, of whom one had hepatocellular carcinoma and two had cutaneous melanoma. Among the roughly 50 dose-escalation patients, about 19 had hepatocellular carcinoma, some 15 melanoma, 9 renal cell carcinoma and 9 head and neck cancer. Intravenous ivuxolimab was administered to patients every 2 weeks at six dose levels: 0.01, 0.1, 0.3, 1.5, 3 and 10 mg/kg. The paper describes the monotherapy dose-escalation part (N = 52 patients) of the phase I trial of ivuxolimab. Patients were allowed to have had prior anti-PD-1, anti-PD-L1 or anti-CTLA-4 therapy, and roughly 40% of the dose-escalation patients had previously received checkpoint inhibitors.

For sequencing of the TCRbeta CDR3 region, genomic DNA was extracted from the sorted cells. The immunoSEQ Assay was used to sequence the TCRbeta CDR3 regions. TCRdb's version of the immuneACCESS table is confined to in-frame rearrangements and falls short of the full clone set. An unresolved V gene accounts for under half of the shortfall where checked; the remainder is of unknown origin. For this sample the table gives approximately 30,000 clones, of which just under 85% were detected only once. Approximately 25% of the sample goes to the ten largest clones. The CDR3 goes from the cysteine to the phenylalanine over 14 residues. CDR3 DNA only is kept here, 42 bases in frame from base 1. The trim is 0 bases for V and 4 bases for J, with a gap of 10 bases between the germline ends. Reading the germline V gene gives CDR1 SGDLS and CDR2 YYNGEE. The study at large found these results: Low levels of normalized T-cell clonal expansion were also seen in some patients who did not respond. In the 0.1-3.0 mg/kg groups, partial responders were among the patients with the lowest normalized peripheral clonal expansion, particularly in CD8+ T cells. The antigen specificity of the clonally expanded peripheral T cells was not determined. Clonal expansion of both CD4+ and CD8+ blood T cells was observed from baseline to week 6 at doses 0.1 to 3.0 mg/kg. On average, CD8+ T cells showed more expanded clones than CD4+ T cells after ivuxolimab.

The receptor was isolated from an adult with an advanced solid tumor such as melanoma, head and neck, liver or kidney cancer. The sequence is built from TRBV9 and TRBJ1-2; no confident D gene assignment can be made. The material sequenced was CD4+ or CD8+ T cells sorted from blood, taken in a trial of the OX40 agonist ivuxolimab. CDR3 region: CASSVGTAVYGYTF. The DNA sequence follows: TGTGCCAGCAGCGTAGGCACAGCGGTCTATGGCTACACCTTC.